This TCR beta chain appears in the sequencing data of a study of CD8 T cells in ankylosing spondylitis. Notes on this clonotype: Its antigen is not known.

Quantitative 5'-RACE with molecular barcodes produced the TCR beta libraries. TCRdb fed the 5' RACE reads into MiXCR, producing one record per CDR3 protein. The table includes 500,000 to 550,000 distinct CDR3 sequences, more than 9.5% detected once. Points from the study as a whole: Clones tied to disease were said to be significantly enriched in matched ankylosing spondylitis synovial fluid. A TCR beta motif made of 7 to 9 highly homologous variants seemed typical of ankylosing spondylitis blood. Reports of some motif variants in reactive arthritis synovial fluid and blood predate this one. Peripheral blood held disease-linked clones only at relatively low frequency, and these were CD8+.

After removal of 1 base from V and 7 bases from J, the junction contained 4 bases not matched to a gene. The CDR3 spans 14 residues. Germline CDR1 and CDR2: SGHRS and YFSETQ. Input material: blood, either unsorted or a sorted T cell fraction (not recorded which). V is TRBV5-1 and J is TRBJ2-1; 8 nucleotides align to TRBD1. This receptor was identified in a male donor with ankylosing spondylitis. CDR3 sequence: CASSLQGAANEQFF. DNA for the CDR3: TGCGCCAGCAGCTTGCAGGGGGCGGCGAATGAGCAGTTCTTC.